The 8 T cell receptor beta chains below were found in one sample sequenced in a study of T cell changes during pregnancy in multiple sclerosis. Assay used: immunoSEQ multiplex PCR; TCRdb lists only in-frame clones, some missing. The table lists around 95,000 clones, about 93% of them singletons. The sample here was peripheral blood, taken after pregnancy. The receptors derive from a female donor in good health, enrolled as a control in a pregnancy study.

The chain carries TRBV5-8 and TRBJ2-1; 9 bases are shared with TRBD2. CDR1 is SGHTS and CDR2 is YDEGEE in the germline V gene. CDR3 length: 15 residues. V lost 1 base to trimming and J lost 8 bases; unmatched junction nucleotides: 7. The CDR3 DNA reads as TGTGCCAGCAGCTTGCGTAGCGGGAGTTGGGATGAGCAGTTCTTC. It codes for CASSLRSGSWDEQFF.

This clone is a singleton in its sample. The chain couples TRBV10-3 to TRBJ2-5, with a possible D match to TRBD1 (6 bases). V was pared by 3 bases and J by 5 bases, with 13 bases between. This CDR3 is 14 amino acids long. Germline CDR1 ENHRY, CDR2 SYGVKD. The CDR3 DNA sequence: TGTGCCATCAGTGATAGGGAAAGGGGGGAGACCCAGTACTTC. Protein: CAISDRERGETQYF.

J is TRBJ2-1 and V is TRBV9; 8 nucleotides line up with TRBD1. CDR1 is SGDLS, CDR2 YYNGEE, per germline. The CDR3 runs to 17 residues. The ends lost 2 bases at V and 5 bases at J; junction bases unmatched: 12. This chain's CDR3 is CASSVGQGEGLDNEQFF. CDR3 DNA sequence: TGTGCCAGCAGCGTCGGACAGGGAGAGGGCTTAGACAATGAGCAGTTCTTC. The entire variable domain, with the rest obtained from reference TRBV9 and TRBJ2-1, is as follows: DSGVTQTPKHLITATGQRVTLRCSPRSGDLSVYWYQQSLDQGLQFLIQYYNGEERAKGNILERFSAQQFPDLHSELNLSSLELGDSALYFCASSVGQGEGLDNEQFFGPGTRLTVL.

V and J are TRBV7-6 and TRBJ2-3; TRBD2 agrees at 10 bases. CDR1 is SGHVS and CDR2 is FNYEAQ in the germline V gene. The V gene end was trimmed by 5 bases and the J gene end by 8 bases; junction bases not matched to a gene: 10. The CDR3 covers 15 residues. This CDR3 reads CASSPTTSGFPTQYF. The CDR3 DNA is TGTGCCAGCAGCCCGACGACTAGCGGGTTTCCTACGCAGTATTTT.

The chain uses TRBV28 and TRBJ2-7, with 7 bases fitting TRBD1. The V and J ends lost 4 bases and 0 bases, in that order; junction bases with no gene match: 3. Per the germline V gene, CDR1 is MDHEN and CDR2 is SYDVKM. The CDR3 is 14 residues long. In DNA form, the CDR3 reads TGTGCCAGCAGTTCACAGGGGAGCTCCTACGAGCAGTACTTC. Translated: CASSSQGSSYEQYF.

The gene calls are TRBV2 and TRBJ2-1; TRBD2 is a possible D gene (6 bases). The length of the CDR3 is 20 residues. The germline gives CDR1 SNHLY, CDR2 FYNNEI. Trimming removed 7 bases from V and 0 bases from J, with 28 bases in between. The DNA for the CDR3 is TGTGCCAGCAAGGATGGGTTGGGAGGCAGAGCGGGTCTCTCCTACAATGAGCAGTTCTTC. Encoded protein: CASKDGLGGRAGLSYNEQFF.

Here the CDR3 DNA reads TGTGCCAGCAGCTTGGGGGGACTAGCGGGGAATGAGCAGTTCTTC. It yields the protein CASSLGGLAGNEQFF. V and J are TRBV5-4 and TRBJ2-1; 13 bases align to TRBD2. Germline V gene sequence: CDR1 SGHNT, CDR2 YYREEE (reference sequence). The CDR3 has 15 residues. Unmatched junction bases numbered 1, after V lost 0 bases and J lost 7 bases.

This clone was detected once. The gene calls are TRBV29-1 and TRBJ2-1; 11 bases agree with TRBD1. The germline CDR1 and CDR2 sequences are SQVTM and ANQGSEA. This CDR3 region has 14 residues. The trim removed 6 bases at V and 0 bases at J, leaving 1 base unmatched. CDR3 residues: CSVGTGGSYNEQFF. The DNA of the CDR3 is TGCAGCGTGGGGACAGGGGGCTCCTACAATGAGCAGTTCTTC.